One T cell receptor beta chain is described in this entry. The CDR3 is 14 residues long. Germline CDR1 and CDR2: SNHLY and FYNNEI. The germline V and J ends were trimmed by 3 bases and 6 bases, with 15 bases remaining between them. These data come from a study of CD8+CD57+ T cells in acquired aplastic anemia. The sequenced patients had an expansion of CD8+CD57+ cells seen by flow cytometry. TCR beta VDJ and CDR3 profiles were obtained from a genomic DNA template. Each CDR3 protein is one row after TCRdb ran MiXCR on the reads. The sample records roughly 500,000 distinct CDR3 sequences, around 30% being singletons.

The TCR originated in a human donor with aplastic anemia. The chain couples TRBV2 to TRBJ2-7; D gene ambiguous. Sequencing was performed on sorted CD4+, CD8+, or CD8+CD57+ T cells (not recorded which) from PBMCs. CDR3 coding DNA: TGTGCCAGCAGTGAGTTTAACCCGACTGGCGAGCAGTACTTC. This translates into CASSEFNPTGEQYF.